The T cell receptor beta chain described here comes from a study of blood T cells in healthy people across ages. Extracted total RNA amounted to at least 6 micrograms for each sample. CDR1 is SQVTM, CDR2 ANQGSEA, per germline. CDR3 size: 14 residues. Trimming took off 3 bases at V and 1 base at J, with 9 bases between the two ends. Next came a second PCR, run for about 6 to 11 cycles, which used a sample-barcoded 5' primer along with a J-beta primer mix. A tag from a template-switch adaptor with 12 random nucleotides marked each cDNA molecule. TCRdb independently ran MiXCR on the 5' RACE reads; one entry per CDR3 protein. The sample has around 1,600,000 distinct CDR3 sequences, approximately 42% seen once; the top ten hold just over 4%.

This clonotype was sampled from a woman aged 18-29 years in good health. The chain uses TRBV29-1 and TRBJ2-2; a possible D gene is TRBD2 (6 bases). Sequences were obtained from blood. The CDR3 loop is CSVDLGGNTGELFF. CDR3 coding DNA: TGCAGCGTTGATTTGGGGGGGAACACCGGGGAGCTGTTTTTT.